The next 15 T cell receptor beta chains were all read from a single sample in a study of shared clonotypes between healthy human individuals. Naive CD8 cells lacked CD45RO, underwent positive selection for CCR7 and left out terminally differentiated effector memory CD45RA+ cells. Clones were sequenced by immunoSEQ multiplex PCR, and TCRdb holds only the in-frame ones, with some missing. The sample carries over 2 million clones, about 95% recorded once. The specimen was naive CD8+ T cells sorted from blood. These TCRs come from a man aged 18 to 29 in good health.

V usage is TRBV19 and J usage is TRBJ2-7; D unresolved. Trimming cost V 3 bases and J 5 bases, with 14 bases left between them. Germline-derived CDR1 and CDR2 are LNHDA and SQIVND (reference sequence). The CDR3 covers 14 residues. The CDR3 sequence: CASSIRQRVDEQYF. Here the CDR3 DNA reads TGTGCCAGTAGTATTAGGCAACGGGTAGACGAGCAGTACTTC.

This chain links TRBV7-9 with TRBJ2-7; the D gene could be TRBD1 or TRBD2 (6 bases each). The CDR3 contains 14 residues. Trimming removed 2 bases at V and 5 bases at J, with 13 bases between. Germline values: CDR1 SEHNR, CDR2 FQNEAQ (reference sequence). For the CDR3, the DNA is TGTGCCAGCAGCTTATCCGGGGGCAGGGACGAGCAGTACTTC. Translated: CASSLSGGRDEQYF.

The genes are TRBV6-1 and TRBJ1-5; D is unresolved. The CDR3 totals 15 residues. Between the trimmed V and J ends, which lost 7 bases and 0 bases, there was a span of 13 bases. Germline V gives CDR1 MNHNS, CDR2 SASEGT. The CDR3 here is CASKLREDSNQPQHF. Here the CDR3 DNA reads TGTGCCAGCAAACTTAGGGAGGATAGCAATCAGCCCCAGCATTTT.

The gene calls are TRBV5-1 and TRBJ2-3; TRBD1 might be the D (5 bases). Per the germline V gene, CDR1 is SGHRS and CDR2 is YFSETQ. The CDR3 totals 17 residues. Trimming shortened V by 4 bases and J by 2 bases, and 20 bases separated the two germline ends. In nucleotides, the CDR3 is TGCGCCAGCAGCCCGACACAAGGGGTGGGGCTCACAGATACGCAGTATTTT. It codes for CASSPTQGVGLTDTQYF. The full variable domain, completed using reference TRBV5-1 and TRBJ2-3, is KAGVTQTPRYLIKTRGQQVTLSCSPISGHRSVSWYQQTPGQGLQFLFEYFSETQRNKGNFPGRFSGRQFSNSRSEMNVSTLELGDSALYLCASSPTQGVGLTDTQYFGPGTRLTVL.

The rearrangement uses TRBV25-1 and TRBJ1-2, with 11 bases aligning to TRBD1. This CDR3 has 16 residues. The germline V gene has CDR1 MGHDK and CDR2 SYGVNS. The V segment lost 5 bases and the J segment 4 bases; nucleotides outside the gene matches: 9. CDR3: CASSIPTGQGGYGYTF. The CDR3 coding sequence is TGTGCCAGCAGTATCCCCACGGGACAGGGGGGCTATGGCTACACCTTC.

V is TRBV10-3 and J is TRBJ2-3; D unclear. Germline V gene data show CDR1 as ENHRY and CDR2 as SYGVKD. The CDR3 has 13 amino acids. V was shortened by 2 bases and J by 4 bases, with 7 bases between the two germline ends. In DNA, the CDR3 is TGTGCCATCAGTGAGGGCTTGGCAGATACGCAGTATTTT. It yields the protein CAISEGLADTQYF.

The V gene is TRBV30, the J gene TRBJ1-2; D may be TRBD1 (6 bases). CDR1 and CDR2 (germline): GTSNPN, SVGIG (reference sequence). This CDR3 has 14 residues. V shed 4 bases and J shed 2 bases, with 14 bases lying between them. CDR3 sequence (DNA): TGTGCCTGGAAGGCCCCCGGACAGAACTATGGCTACACCTTC. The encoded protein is CAWKAPGQNYGYTF.

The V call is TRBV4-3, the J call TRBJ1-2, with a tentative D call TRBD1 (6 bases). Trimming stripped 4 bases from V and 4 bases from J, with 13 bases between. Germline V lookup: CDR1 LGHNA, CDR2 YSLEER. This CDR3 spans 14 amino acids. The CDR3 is CASSPFEGGYGYTF. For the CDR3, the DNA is TGCGCCAGCAGCCCCTTTGAGGGGGGCTATGGCTACACCTTC.

This CDR3 reads CASSVGMGQGVEQYF. The DNA for the CDR3 is TGTGCCAGCAGCGTAGGAATGGGACAGGGAGTCGAGCAGTACTTC. The rearrangement links TRBV9 to TRBJ2-7; 9 positions match TRBD1. V lost 0 bases to trimming and J lost 6 bases; unmatched junction nucleotides: 7. CDR3 size: 15 residues. Germline V CDR1 and CDR2: SGDLS, YYNGEE.

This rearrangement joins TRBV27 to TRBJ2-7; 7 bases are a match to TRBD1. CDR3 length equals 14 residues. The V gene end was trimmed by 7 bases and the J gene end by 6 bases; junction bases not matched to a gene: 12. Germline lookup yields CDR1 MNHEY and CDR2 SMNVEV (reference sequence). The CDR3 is CASNPDRTLPEQYF. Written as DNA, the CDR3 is TGTGCCAGCAACCCGGACAGGACCCTTCCCGAGCAGTACTTC.

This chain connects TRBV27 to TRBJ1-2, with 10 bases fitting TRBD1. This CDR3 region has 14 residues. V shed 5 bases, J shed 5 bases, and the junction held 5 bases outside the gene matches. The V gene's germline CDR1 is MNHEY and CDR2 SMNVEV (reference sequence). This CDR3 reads CASSLTGQGYGYTF. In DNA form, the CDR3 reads TGTGCCAGCAGTCTGACGGGACAGGGGTATGGCTACACCTTC.

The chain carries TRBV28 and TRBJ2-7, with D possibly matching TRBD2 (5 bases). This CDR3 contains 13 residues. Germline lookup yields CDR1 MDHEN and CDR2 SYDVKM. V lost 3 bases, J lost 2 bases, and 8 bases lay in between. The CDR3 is CASSFDGAYEQYF. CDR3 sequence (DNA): TGTGCCAGCAGTTTTGACGGGGCCTACGAGCAGTACTTC.

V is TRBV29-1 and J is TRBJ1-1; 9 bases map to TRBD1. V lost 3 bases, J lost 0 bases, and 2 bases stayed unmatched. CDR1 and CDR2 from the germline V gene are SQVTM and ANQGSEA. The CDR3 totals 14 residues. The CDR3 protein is CSVDRTGVNTEAFF. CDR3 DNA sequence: TGCAGCGTTGATCGGACAGGGGTGAACACTGAAGCTTTCTTT. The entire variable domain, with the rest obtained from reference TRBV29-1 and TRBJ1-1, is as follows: SAVISQKPSRDICQRGTSLTIQCQVDSQVTMMFWYRQQPGQSLTLIATANQGSEATYESGFVIDKFPISRPNLTFSTLTVSNMSPEDSSIYLCSVDRTGVNTEAFFGQGTRLTVV.

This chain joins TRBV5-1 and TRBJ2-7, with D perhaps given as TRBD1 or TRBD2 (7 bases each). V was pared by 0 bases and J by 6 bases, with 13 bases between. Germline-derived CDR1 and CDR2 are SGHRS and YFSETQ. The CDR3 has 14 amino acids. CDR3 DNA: TGCGCCAGCAGCTTGGGACAGGGAGGGCTCGAGCAGTACTTC. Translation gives CASSLGQGGLEQYF.

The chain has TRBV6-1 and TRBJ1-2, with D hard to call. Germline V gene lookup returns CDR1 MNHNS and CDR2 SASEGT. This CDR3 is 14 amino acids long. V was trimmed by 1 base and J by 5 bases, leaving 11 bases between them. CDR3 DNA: TGTGCCAGCAGTGAAGTGACGGCAGTATATGGCTACACCTTC. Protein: CASSEVTAVYGYTF.